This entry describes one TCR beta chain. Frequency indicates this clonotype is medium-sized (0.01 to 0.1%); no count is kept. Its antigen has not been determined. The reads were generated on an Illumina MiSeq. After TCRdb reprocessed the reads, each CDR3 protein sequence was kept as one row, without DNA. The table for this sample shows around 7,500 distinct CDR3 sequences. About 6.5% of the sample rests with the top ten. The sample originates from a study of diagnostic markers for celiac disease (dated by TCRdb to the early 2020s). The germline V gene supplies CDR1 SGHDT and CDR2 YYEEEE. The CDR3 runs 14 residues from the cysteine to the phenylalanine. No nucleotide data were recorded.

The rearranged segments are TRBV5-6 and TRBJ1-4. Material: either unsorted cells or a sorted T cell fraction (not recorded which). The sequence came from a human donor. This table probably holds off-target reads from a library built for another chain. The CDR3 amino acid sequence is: CASSLGRPNEKLFF.